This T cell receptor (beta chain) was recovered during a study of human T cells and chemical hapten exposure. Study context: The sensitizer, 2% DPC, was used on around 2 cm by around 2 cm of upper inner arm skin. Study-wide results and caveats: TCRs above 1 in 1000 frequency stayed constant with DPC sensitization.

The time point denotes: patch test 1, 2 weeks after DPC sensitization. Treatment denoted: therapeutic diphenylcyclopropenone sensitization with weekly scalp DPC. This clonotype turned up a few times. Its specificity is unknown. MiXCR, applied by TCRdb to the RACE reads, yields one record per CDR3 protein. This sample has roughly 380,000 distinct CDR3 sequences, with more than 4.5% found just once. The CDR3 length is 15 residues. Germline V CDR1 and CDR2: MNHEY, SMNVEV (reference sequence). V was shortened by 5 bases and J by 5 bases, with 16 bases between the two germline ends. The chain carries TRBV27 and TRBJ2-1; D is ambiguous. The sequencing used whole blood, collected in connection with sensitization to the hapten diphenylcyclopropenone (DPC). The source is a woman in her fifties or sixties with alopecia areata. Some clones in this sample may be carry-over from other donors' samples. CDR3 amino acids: CASSPTPDRDNEQFF. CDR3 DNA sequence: TGTGCCAGCAGTCCCACCCCCGACCGGGACAATGAGCAGTTCTTC.